This entry concerns a single T cell receptor beta chain. With 4 bases removed from V and 3 bases from J, the gap between germline ends came to 9 bases. The CDR3 covers 13 residues. In germline, CDR1 is LNHDA, CDR2 SQIVND (reference sequence). These data belong to a study of blood T cell repertoires in COVID-19. Study information: The United States, Italy and Spain were the sources of the acute and convalescent COVID-19 samples.

This table comes from immunoSEQ multiplex PCR, and its TCRdb copy is limited to in-frame clones, with some not included. The table records roughly 500,000 clones, about 88% of them present only once. The sample consisted of PBMCs or T cells enriched from blood (not recorded which). The genes are TRBV19 and TRBJ1-1; D perhaps matches TRBD1 (6 bases). This receptor was obtained from an older woman who had recovered from COVID-19. CDR3 sequence: CASSSKGDTEAFF. The CDR3 bases are TGTGCCAGTAGTAGTAAGGGGGACACTGAAGCTTTCTTT.